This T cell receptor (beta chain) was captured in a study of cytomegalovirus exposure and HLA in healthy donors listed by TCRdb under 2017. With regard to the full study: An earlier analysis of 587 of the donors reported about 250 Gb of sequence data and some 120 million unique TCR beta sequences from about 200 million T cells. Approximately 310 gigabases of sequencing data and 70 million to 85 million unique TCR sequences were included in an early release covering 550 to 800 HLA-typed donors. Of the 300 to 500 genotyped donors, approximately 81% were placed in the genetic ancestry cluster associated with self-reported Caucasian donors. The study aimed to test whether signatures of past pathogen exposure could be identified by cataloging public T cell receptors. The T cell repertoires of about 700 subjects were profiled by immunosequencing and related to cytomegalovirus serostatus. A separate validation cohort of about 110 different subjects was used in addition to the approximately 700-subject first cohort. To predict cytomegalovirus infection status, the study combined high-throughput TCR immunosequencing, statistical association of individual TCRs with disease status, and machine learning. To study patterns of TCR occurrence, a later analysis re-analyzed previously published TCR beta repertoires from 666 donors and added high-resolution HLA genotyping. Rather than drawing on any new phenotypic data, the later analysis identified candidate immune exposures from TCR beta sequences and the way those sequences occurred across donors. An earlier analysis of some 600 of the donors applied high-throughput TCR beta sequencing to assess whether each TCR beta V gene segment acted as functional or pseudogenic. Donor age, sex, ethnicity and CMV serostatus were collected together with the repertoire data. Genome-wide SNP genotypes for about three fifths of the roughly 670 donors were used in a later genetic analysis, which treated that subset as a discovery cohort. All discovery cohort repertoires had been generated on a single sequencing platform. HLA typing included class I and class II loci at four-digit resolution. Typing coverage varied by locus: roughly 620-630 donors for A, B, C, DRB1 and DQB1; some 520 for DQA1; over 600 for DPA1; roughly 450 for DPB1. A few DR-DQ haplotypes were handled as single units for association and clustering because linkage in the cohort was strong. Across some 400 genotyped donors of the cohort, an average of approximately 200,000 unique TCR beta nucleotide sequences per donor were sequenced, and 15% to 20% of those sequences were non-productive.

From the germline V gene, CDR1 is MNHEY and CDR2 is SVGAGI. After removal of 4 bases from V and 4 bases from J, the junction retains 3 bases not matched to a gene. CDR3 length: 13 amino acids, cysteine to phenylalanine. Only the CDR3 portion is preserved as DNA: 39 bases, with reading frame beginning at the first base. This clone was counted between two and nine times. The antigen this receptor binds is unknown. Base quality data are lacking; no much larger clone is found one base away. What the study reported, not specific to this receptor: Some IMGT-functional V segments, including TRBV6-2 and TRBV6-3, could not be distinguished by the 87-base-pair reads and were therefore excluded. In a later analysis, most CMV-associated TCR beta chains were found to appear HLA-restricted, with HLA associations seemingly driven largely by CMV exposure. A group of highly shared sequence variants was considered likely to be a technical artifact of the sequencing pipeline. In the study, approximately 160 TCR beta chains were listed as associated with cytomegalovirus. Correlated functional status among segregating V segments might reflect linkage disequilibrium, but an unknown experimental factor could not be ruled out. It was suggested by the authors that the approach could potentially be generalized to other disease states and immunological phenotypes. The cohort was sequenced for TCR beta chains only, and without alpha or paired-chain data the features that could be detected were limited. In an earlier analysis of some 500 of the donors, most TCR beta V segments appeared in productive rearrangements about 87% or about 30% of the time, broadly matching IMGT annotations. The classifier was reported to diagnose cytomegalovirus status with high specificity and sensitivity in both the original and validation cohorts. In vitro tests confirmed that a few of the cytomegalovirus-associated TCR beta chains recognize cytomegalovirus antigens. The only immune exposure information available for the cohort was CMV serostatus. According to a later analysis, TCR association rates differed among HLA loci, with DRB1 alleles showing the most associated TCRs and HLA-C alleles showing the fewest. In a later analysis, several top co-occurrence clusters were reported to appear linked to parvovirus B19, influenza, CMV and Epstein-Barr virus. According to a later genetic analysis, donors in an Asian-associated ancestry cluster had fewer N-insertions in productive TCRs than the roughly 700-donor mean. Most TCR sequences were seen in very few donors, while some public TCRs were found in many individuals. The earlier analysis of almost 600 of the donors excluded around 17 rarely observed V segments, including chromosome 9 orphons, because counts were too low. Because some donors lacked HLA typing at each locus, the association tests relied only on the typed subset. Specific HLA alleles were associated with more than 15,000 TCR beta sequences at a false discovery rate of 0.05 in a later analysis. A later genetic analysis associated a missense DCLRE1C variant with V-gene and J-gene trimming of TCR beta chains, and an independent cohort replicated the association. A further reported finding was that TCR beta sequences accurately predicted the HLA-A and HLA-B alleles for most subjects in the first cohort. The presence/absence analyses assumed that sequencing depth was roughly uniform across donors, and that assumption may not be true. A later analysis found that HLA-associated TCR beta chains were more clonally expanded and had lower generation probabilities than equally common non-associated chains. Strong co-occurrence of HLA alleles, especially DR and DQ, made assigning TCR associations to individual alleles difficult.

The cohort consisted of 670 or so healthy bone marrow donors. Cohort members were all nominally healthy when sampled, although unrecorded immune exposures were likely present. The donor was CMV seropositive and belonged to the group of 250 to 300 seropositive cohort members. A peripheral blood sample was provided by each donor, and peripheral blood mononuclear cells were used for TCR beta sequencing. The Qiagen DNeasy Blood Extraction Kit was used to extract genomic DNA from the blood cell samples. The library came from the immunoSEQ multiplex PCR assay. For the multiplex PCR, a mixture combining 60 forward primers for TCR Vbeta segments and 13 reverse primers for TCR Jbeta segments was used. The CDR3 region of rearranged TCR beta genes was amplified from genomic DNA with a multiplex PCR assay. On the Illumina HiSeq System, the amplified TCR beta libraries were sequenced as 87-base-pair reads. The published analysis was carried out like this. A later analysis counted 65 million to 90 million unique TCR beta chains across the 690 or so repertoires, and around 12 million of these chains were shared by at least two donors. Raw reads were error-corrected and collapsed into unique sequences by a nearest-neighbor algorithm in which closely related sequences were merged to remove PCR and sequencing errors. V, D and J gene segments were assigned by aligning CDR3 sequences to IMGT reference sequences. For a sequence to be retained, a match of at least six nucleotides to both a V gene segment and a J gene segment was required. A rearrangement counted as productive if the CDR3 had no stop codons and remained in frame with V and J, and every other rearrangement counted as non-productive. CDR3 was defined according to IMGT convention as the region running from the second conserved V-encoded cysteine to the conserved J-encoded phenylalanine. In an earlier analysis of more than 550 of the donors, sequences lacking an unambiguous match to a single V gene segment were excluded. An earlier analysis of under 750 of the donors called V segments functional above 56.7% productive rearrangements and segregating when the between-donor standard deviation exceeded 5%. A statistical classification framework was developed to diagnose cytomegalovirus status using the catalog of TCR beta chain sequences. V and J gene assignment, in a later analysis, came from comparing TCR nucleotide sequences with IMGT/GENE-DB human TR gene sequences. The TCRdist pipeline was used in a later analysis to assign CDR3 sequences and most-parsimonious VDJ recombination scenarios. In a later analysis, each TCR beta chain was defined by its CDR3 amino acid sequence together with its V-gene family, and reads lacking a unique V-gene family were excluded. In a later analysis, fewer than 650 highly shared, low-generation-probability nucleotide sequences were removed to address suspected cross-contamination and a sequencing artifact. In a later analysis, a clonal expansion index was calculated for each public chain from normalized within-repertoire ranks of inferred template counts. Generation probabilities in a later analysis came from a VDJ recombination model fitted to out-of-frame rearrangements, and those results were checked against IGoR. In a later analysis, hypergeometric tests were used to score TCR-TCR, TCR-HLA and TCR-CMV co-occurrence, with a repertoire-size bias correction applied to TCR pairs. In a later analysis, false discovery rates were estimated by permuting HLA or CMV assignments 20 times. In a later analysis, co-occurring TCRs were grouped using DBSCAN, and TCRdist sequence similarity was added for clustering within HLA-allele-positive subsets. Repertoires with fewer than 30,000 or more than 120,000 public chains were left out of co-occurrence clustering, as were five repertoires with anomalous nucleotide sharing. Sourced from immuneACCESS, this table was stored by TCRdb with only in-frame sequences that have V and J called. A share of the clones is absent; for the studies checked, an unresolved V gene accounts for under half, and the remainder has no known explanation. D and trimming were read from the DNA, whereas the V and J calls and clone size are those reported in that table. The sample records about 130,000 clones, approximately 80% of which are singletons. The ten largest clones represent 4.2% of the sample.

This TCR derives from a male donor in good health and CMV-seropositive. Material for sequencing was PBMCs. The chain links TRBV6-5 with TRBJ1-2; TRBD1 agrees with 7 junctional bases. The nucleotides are TGTGCCAGCAGTTCTCCAGGGGGCTATGGCTACACCTTC. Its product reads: CASSSPGGYGYTF.